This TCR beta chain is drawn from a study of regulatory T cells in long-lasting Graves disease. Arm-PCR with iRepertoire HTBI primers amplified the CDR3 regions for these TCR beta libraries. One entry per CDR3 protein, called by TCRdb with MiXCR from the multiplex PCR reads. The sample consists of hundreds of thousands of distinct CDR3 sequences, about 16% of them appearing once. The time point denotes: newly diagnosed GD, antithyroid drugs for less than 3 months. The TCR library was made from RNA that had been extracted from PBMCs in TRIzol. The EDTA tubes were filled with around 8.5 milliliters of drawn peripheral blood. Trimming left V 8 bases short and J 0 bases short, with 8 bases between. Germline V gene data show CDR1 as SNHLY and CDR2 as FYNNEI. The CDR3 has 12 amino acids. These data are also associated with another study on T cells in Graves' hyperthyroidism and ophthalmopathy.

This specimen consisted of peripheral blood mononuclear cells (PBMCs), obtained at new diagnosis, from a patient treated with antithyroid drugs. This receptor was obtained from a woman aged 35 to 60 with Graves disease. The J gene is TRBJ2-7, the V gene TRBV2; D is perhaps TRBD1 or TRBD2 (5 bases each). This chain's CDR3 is CASGGLSYEQYF. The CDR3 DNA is TGTGCCAGCGGGGGTCTCTCCTACGAGCAGTACTTC.